This T cell receptor beta chain appears in the sequencing data of a study of blood T cell repertoires in COVID-19. Background on the study: The origin of the acute and convalescent COVID-19 samples was the United States, Italy and Spain. T cells, B-cell-depleted T cells, or PBMCs supplied cDNA or gDNA.

The table came from immunoSEQ multiplex PCR; TCRdb's copy has only in-frame clones and leaves some out. This table has 140,000 or so clones, about 80% appearing once. This CDR3 is built from 14 residues. Germline CDR1 is LGHDT and CDR2 is YNNKEL (reference sequence). Trimming removed 5 bases at V and 4 bases at J, with 14 bases between. The TCR sequence derives from an elderly woman with acute or convalescent COVID-19. The sample comprised peripheral blood. The rearrangement uses TRBV3-1 (or the pseudogene TRBV3-2) and TRBJ1-2; D gene unclear. CDR3 nucleotide sequence: TGTGCCAGCAGCTCAAACGACGGGATCTATGGCTACACCTTC. It specifies CASSSNDGIYGYTF.